This T cell receptor (beta chain) was observed in a study of blood T cell repertoires in COVID-19. Overall study context: The United States, Italy and Spain supplied acute and convalescent COVID-19 samples. PBMCs, B-cell-depleted T cells, or T cells provided the cDNA or gDNA that made up the material.

The CDR3 is 14 residues long. Sequencing used immunoSEQ multiplex PCR; TCRdb keeps in-frame clones, though not all of them. This repertoire shows 56,000 or so clones, 65% to 90% found once; its top ten account for under 30%. Sequencing was carried out using peripheral blood. The rearrangement links TRBV12-1 to TRBJ1-2. TRBV12-1 is a pseudogene segment. The source is a human donor in a cohort sampled during active COVID-19. The CDR3 protein is CASSFVEPNYGYTF. As DNA, the CDR3 is TGTGCCAGCAGCTTTGTCGAGCCAAACTATGGCTACACCTTC.